This T cell receptor beta chain was recovered during a study of T cell responses to AZD1222 COVID-19 vaccine. Looking at the study overall: Recipients boosted at about 4 weeks or about 12 weeks are pooled.

Deletions cut 5 bases from V and 8 bases from J, with 11 bases between. CDR3 length equals 12 residues. Germline loops: CDR1 SGHRS, CDR2 YFSETQ. Clones were read by immunoSEQ multiplex PCR, and TCRdb kept only the in-frame ones, dropping some. The sample has about 160,000 clones, roughly 86% seen once. The sample in question was peripheral blood, obtained on day 0 of AZD1222 vaccination. The TCR sequence derives from an adult in good health. The chain joins TRBV5-1 to TRBJ2-1; a weak D match, TRBD2 (7 bases). The CDR3 nucleotides are TGCGCCAGCAGTTTAGGGGGGGATGAGCAGTTCTTC. It encodes CASSLGGDEQFF.